The 13 T cell receptor beta chains below were found in one sample sequenced in a study of regulatory T cells in long-lasting Graves disease. Time point denoted: newly diagnosed GD, antithyroid drugs for less than 3 months. Preparation of the TCR library used RNA extracted from PBMCs. Relying on iRepertoire HTBI primers and Arm-PCR of CDR3 regions, the team built TCR beta libraries. From the multiplex PCR reads, TCRdb called clonotypes with MiXCR, one entry per CDR3 protein. The sample has over 300,000 distinct CDR3 sequences, around a sixth seen once; the top ten hold over 20%. This sample comprised peripheral blood mononuclear cells (PBMCs), obtained at new diagnosis, from a patient treated with antithyroid drugs. The receptor set was obtained from a female donor with Graves disease.

This clonotype was counted only a few times. This rearrangement joins TRBV4-1 to TRBJ1-1, with D unclear. The V end lost 4 bases, the J end lost 2 bases, and 11 bases lay between the germline ends. The CDR3 is made up of 14 amino acids. CDR1 and CDR2 (germline): MGHRA, YSYEKL. In DNA, the CDR3 is TGCGCCAGCAGCCCTTTACATCTCAACACTGAAGCTTTCTTT. Translating gives CASSPLHLNTEAFF.

This clonotype was seen at least ten times. The V gene is TRBV5-5, the J gene TRBJ1-5; 7 bases agree with TRBD1. The CDR3 is made up of 14 amino acids. Germline loops: CDR1 SGHKS, CDR2 YYEKEE (reference sequence). Trimming at V came to 5 bases and at J to 5 bases, leaving 7 bases not matched to a gene. Here the CDR3 reads CASSLKGADQPQHF. Written as DNA, the CDR3 is TGTGCCAGCAGTTTGAAGGGGGCCGATCAGCCCCAGCATTTT.

This clonotype was seen repeatedly, ten times or more. This chain uses TRBV3-1 with TRBJ2-1, with D maybe TRBD2 (5 bases). The CDR3 consists of 15 residues. The germline V and J ends were trimmed by 3 bases and 4 bases, with 13 bases remaining between them. Germline V lookup: CDR1 LGHDT, CDR2 YNNKEL (reference sequence). The CDR3 DNA reads TGTGCCAGCAGCCAGGATAGCGCCGATTACAATGAGCAGTTCTTC. Translating gives CASSQDSADYNEQFF.

This clonotype was counted at least ten times. The chain recombines TRBV20-1 with TRBJ2-7; no firm D call. Trimming stripped 1 base from V and 6 bases from J, with 16 bases between. From germline, CDR1 is DFQATT and CDR2 SNEGSKA (reference sequence). The length of the CDR3 is 14 residues. Written as DNA, the CDR3 is TGCAGTGCTAGAGCCCCCGTCGGGTCGGGCGAGCAGTACTTC. This encodes CSARAPVGSGEQYF.

Notes on this clonotype: This may come from a read error, since a much larger clone is one base off. This chain uses TRBV5-5 with TRBJ2-1, with D unclear. The CDR3 contains 15 residues. Germline values: CDR1 SGHKS, CDR2 YYEKEE (reference sequence). CDR3 amino acids: CASSFMRSSCNEQFF. The CDR3 coding sequence is TGTGCCAGCAGCTTTATGCGTAGCTCCTGCAATGAGCAGTTCTTC.

This clonotype was detected many times. The genes are TRBV12-5 and TRBJ1-1, with 9 bases aligning to TRBD1. The germline V gene encodes CDR1 LGHNT and CDR2 FRNRAP. The CDR3 covers 16 residues. After removal of 6 bases from V and 5 bases from J, the junction contained 13 bases not matched to a gene. CDR3 DNA: TGTGCTAGTGGCGCGGACAGGGGTGATACGTGGACTGAAGCTTTCTTT. This codes for CASGADRGDTWTEAFF.

The CDR3 DNA follows: TGTGCCAGCTCACTAGGGACGTCTTCCTCTGGAAACACCATATATTTT. It yields the protein CASSLGTSSSGNTIYF. The chain uses TRBV18 and TRBJ1-3, with D possibly being TRBD1 (5 bases). The ends were cut back, 4 bases at V and 0 bases at J, with 13 bases in the middle. From germline, CDR1 is KGHSH and CDR2 LQKENI. This CDR3 region has 16 residues.

This clonotype was seen at least ten times. This rearrangement joins TRBV7-2 to TRBJ2-6; no definite D call. Germline V CDR1 and CDR2: SGHTA, FQGNSA. This CDR3 comprises 15 residues. V gave up 5 bases and J gave up 1 base, with 9 bases separating them. The CDR3 here is CASSNPKSGANVLTF. In DNA form, the CDR3 reads TGTGCCAGCAGCAACCCTAAATCTGGGGCCAACGTCCTGACTTTC. The variable domain in full, with the rest retrieved from reference TRBV7-2 and TRBJ2-6, is GAGVSQSPSNKVTEKGKDVELRCDPISGHTALYWYRQSLGQGLEFLIYFQGNSAPDKSGLPSDRFSAERTGGSVSTLTIQRTQQEDSAVYLCASSNPKSGANVLTFGAGSRLTVL.

This clonotype was observed at least ten times. V is TRBV12-3 or TRBV12-4 and J is TRBJ1-1, with TRBD1 matching 7 bases. Unmatched junction bases numbered 9, after V lost 6 bases and J lost 2 bases. This CDR3 has 15 residues. CDR3 nucleotides: TGTGCCAGCAGACCAGAGTACAGGGGCAACACTGAAGCTTTCTTT. Translating it yields CASRPEYRGNTEAFF.

In this sample, this clonotype turned up many times. The chain couples TRBV4-1 to TRBJ2-7; D is ambiguous. V gave up 7 bases and J gave up 3 bases, with 19 bases separating them. The CDR3 consists of 15 residues. The germline V gene has CDR1 MGHRA and CDR2 YSYEKL. The CDR3 here is CASKSEGTEDYEQYF. Written as DNA, the CDR3 is TGCGCCAGCAAATCCGAAGGCACAGAAGACTACGAGCAGTACTTC.

In this sample, this clonotype turned up many times. The chain couples TRBV28 to TRBJ2-7, with a possible D match to TRBD1 (6 bases). The CDR3 sequence is 14 residues long. Germline CDR1 is MDHEN and CDR2 is SYDVKM. V gave up 5 bases and J gave up 3 bases, with 14 bases separating them. The CDR3 sequence is CASSTLLGGYEQYF. In DNA form, the CDR3 reads TGTGCCAGCAGTACCCTTTTAGGGGGCTACGAGCAGTACTTC.

The chain recombines TRBV10-3 with TRBJ1-1, with 8 positions matching TRBD1. V was clipped by 0 bases and J by 11 bases; unmatched bases: 11. CDR3 length: 15 residues. Germline CDR1 reads ENHRY; CDR2 reads SYGVKD. The CDR3 is CAISESTPDRAPAFF. CDR3 in DNA: TGTGCCATCAGTGAGTCGACCCCGGACAGGGCGCCGGCTTTCTTT.

This clonotype was recorded at least ten times. The genes are TRBV27 and TRBJ2-7; 10 positions match TRBD2. The CDR3 consists of 14 residues. Germline V gene sequence: CDR1 MNHEY, CDR2 SMNVEV (reference sequence). Trimming cost V 6 bases and J 4 bases; bases outside gene matches: 6. The CDR3 DNA reads TGTGCCAGCAGACAAGCGGGAGGGCCTTACGAGCAGTACTTC. As protein: CASRQAGGPYEQYF.